This note documents a single TCR beta chain sequence. Sequencing used immunoSEQ multiplex PCR; TCRdb keeps in-frame clones, though not all of them. This sample has 140,000 to 150,000 clones; 80% occur once, and the top ten carry 5%. The sample comes from a study of blood T cell repertoires in COVID-19. This CDR3 contains 14 residues. V shed 5 bases and J shed 0 bases, with 8 bases lying between them. Germline CDR1 LGHNT, CDR2 FRNRAP. The chain recombines TRBV12-5 with TRBJ1-5; D is perhaps TRBD1 (5 bases). This TCR was recovered from a woman aged 50 to 60 with acute or convalescent COVID-19. Sequenced input: peripheral blood. The CDR3 region is CASGQQDSNQPQHF. CDR3 coding DNA: TGTGCTAGTGGTCAACAGGATAGCAATCAGCCCCAGCATTTT.